This T cell receptor beta chain was identified during a study of brain T cells in children with intractable seizures. Findings of the study overall: Only CDR3 sequence similarity suggested viral specificity, without known HCMV serostatus. Absence of clones before surgery may stem from lower sequencing depth.

Libraries were prepared by immunoSEQ multiplex PCR; TCRdb keeps only in-frame clonotypes and omits some of them. The sample yields about 110,000 clones, approximately 94% seen once. Sequencing was limited to surgery cases with top T cell transcript signatures in brain tissue. Before surgery, patients took at least one anti-epileptic drug. As for this clone: Its antigen remains unknown.

There are 15 residues in the CDR3. CDR1 and CDR2 (germline): SGHRS, YFSETQ. The ends lost 0 bases at V and 8 bases at J; junction bases unmatched: 7. The origin of this receptor is a boy younger than two with hemimegalencephaly and intractable seizures. This chain joins TRBV5-1 and TRBJ1-3; 8 bases map to TRBD1. The sequencing used peripheral blood, collected at surgery. The CDR3 spells CASSLAQGARDTIYF. The CDR3 coding sequence is TGCGCCAGCAGCTTGGCCCAGGGGGCCAGGGACACCATATATTTT.